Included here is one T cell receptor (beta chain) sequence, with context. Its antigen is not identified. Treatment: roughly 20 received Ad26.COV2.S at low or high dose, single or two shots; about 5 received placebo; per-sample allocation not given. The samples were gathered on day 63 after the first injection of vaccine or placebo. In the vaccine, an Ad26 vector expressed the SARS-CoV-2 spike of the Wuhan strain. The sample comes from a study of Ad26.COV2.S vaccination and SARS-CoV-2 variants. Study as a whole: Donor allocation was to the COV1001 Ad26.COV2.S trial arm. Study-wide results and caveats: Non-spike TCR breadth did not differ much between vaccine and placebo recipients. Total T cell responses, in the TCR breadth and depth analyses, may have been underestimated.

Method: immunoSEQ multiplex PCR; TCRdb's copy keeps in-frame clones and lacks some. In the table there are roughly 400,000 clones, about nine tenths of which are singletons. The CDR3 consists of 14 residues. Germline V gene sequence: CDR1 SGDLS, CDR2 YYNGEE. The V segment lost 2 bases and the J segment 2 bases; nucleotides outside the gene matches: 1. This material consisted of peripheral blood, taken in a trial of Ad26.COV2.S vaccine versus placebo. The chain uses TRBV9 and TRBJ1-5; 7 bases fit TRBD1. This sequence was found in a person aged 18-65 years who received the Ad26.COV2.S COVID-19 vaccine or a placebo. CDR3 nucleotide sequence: TGTGCCAGCAGCGTGGGGACAGGCAATCAGCCCCAGCATTTT. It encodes CASSVGTGNQPQHF.